A selection of T cell receptor beta chains follows, all from one sample in a study of cytomegalovirus exposure and HLA in healthy donors. TCRdb's table, derived via immunoSEQ multiplex PCR, lists solely in-frame clones and lacks some. This table holds roughly 300,000 clones, approximately 90% found once. Source material: PBMCs. These TCRs come from a woman aged 25 to 39 in good health and CMV-seropositive. CDR3s include the opening cysteine and the closing phenylalanine or tryptophan. The D gene is left open where the match is weak. Clone size is given for some rows only: seen once, a few or many times, or a class if the clone is expanded.

abundance | d_gene | j_gene | v_gene | CDR3aa | CDR3nt
NA | NA | TRBJ2-3 | TRBV6-6 | CASSTGGSIDTQYF | TGTGCCAGCAGTACCGGAGGTAGCATAGATACGCAGTATTTT
once | NA | TRBJ2-3 | TRBV7-9 | CASSLRMGKTTDTQYF | TGTGCCAGCAGCCTCCGGATGGGGAAAACTACAGATACGCAGTATTTT
NA | NA | TRBJ2-7 | TRBV7-9 | CASSLAPAEYYEQYF | TGTGCCAGCAGCTTAGCCCCAGCAGAATACTACGAGCAGTACTTC
NA | TRBD1 | TRBJ2-7 | TRBV5-4 | CASSDRDSAYEQYF | TGTGCCAGCAGCGACCGGGACAGTGCCTACGAGCAGTACTTC
few | NA | TRBJ1-1 | TRBV30 | CAWSLVTNTEAFF | TGTGCCTGGAGCCTAGTTACGAACACTGAAGCTTTCTTT
NA | NA | TRBJ1-2 | TRBV7-6 | CASSLTDSPNYGYTF | TGTGCCAGCAGCTTAACGGACAGCCCTAACTATGGCTACACCTTC
NA | NA | TRBJ1-1 | TRBV29-1 | CSAQEGGRAFF | TGCAGCGCTCAAGAAGGAGGCCGAGCTTTCTTT
NA | NA | TRBJ2-5 | TRBV30 | CACGRGLTQETQYF | TGTGCCTGCGGGCGGGGGCTGACACAAGAGACCCAGTACTTC
NA | NA | TRBJ1-1 | TRBV18 | CASSPQYGGTEAFF | TGTGCCAGCTCACCACAATATGGTGGGACTGAAGCTTTCTTT
once | NA | TRBJ1-1 | TRBV28 | CASSFPTDTEAFF | TGTGCCAGCAGTTTCCCCACCGACACTGAAGCTTTCTTT
once | NA | TRBJ2-2 | TRBV23-1 | CASSQRGVAGELFF | TGCGCCAGCAGTCAAAGGGGGGTTGCCGGGGAGCTGTTTTTT
NA | NA | TRBJ2-2 | TRBV6-5 | CASKPGNTGELFF | TGTGCCAGCAAACCGGGGAACACCGGGGAGCTGTTTTTT
few | TRBD2 | TRBJ2-2 | TRBV13 | CASSFRTSGYTGELFF | TGTGCCAGCAGCTTTCGGACTAGCGGTTACACCGGGGAGCTGTTTTTT
NA | TRBD1 | TRBJ2-5 | TRBV25-1 | CASSDGTGGYRETQYF | TGTGCCAGCAGTGACGGGACAGGGGGCTATAGGGAGACCCAGTACTTC
NA | TRBD1 | TRBJ1-4 | TRBV27 | CASSRQGAWEKLFF | TGTGCCAGCAGTCGACAGGGGGCTTGGGAAAAACTGTTTTTT
NA | NA | TRBJ1-6 | TRBV14 | CASSHGQRIANSPLHF | TGTGCCAGCAGCCACGGACAGAGGATTGCGAATTCACCCCTCCACTTT
NA | NA | TRBJ2-7 | TRBV6-5 | CASSYSTLGSYEQYF | TGTGCCAGCAGTTACTCGACTTTGGGATCCTACGAGCAGTACTTC
NA | TRBD2 | TRBJ2-1 | TRBV6-5 | CASAAGVMNEQFF | TGTGCCAGCGCAGCGGGAGTTATGAATGAGCAGTTCTTC
NA | NA | TRBJ1-1 | TRBV9 | CASSVDRLNTEAFF | TGTGCCAGCAGCGTAGACCGGCTGAACACTGAAGCTTTCTTT
NA | NA | TRBJ1-5 | TRBV2 | CASSDASSLALNQPQHF | TGTGCCAGCAGTGACGCAAGTTCCTTAGCCCTCAATCAGCCCCAGCATTTT
NA | NA | TRBJ1-2 | TRBV5-1 | CASNKGNNYGYTF | TGCGCCAGCAATAAGGGTAATAACTATGGCTACACCTTC
NA | NA | TRBJ1-2 | TRBV28 | CASSLMRGPFYGYTF | TGTGCCAGCAGTTTAATGAGGGGCCCCTTTTATGGCTACACCTTC
NA | TRBD1 | TRBJ1-4 | TRBV19 | CASRMTGEKLFF | TGTGCCAGTAGAATGACAGGGGAAAAACTGTTTTTT
NA | NA | TRBJ1-6 | TRBV10-2 | CASSQGITLSPSPLHF | TGCGCCAGCAGCCAGGGGATTACCCTTAGCCCTTCACCCCTCCACTTT
once | NA | TRBJ2-7 | TRBV13 | CASSLGGPYEQYF | TGTGCCAGCAGCTTAGGGGGGCCCTACGAGCAGTACTTC
NA | TRBD2 | TRBJ2-7 | TRBV9 | CASSVSGGGPSYEQYF | TGTGCCAGCAGCGTAAGCGGGGGTGGACCGAGCTACGAGCAGTACTTC
once | TRBD2 | TRBJ2-1 | TRBV25-1 | CASSEFEGLAALVDEQFF | TGTGCCAGCAGTGAATTTGAGGGACTAGCTGCTTTGGTCGATGAGCAGTTCTTC